This is a list of T cell receptor beta chains from one sample in a study of blood T cells in healthy people across ages. Via MiXCR, TCRdb re-called the 5' RACE reads, giving one row per CDR3 protein. The data show fewer than 900,000 distinct CDR3 sequences, about 36% seen once. Sequencing was performed on blood. These receptors were taken from a young man in good health. The CDR3 runs from the conserved cysteine through the conserved F or W.

v_call cdr3_aa
TRBV4-2 CASSQDTSLNRPQHF
TRBV20-1 CSATDDRDSNTEAFF
TRBV4-1 CASSQPTGTSGGSTDTQYF
TRBV6-6 CASNKDEKPFF
TRBV18 CASSPLSTDMSYEQYF
TRBV14 CASSQLDRADYGYTF
TRBV29-1 CSARVWEAKNIQYF
TRBV20-1 CSARNRGEGYTF
TRBV11-2 CASSLVVSATYEQYF
TRBV2 CASSISMIGYGYTF
TRBV7-6 CASSTREGRNTEAFF
TRBV28 CASSLGTGRDNQPQHF
TRBV28 CASSPPRADEQYF
TRBV11-2 CASSFPQGLAYNEQYF
TRBV12-5 CASGWGDNEAFF
TRBV5-6 CVSSPGTGNSRQFF
TRBV6-2/TRBV6-3 CASSYRETQYF
TRBV2 CASSARNPGGYTF
TRBV12-3/TRBV12-4 CASSLAGGATDTQYF
TRBV12-3/TRBV12-4 CASTVGGNTIYF
TRBV18 CASSPPRQNNEQFF
TRBV20-1 CSARPRRQGTYGYTF
TRBV20-1 CSARGGAVSYNEQFF
TRBV20-1 CSARQTGEGTEAFF
TRBV12-3/TRBV12-4 CASSSTSGGVYEQYF
TRBV7-2 CASREAGQIIWDGYTF
TRBV6-2/TRBV6-3 CASSYSGPRDREPYEQYF
TRBV12-3/TRBV12-4 CASSVGGDGYTF
TRBV7-9 CASSPQGITQYF
TRBV7-2 CASSLGGQISTDTQYF
TRBV12-3/TRBV12-4 CASSTLVGNEQFF
TRBV2 CASFSTDNEQYF
TRBV6-2/TRBV6-3 CASRTSGAYNEQYF
TRBV29-1 CSVEGWTEAFF
TRBV2 CASSEDRATEAFF
TRBV2 CASVKRAGEPGYGYTF
TRBV11-2 CASSLGTSGGYTQYF
TRBV7-3 CASSRSRGPTDTQYF
TRBV4-3 CASSLGTSGAITDTQYF
TRBV27 CATSDSIYGYTF
TRBV5-1 CASSWKVRNPSTDTQYF
TRBV12-3/TRBV12-4 CASSGEEDHTDTQYF
TRBV4-2 CASSQGLDYNEQFF
TRBV5-1 CASSPLWGGSSYNEQYF
TRBV29-1 CSVDPRGRETQYF
TRBV7-9 CASSLVLQPETQYF
TRBV12-3/TRBV12-4 CASRPPLTGRITEAFF
TRBV6-6 CASSPQNIQYF
TRBV20-1 CSASGNTGELFF
TRBV4-2 CASSQDLGPSANYGYTF